These 19 T cell receptor beta chains share one sample of origin, sequenced in a study of cytomegalovirus exposure and HLA in healthy donors. Use of 60 Vbeta and 13 Jbeta primers characterized the PCR. This table comes from immunoSEQ multiplex PCR, and its TCRdb copy is limited to in-frame clones, with some not included. Of about 84,000 clones in the sample, 63% were seen once. The sequencing sample was made of PBMCs. These receptors were obtained from a woman aged 40 to 50 in good health and CMV-seropositive.

The chain recombines TRBV28 with TRBJ1-5; possible D gene TRBD1, 5 bases. The CDR3 has 15 amino acids. Trimming took 6 bases from V and 3 from J, leaving 15 bases between them. The germline CDR1 and CDR2 sequences are MDHEN and SYDVKM. This CDR3 is CASRIGDRINQPQHF. The CDR3 DNA follows: TGTGCCAGCAGAATTGGTGACAGAATCAATCAGCCCCAGCATTTT.

V gene TRBV21-1 combines with J gene TRBJ2-6; the D call in the table, TRBD2, was not verified against the DNA. TRBV21-1 is flagged as a pseudogene. This CDR3 contains 18 residues. The CDR3 spells CASSKRRREHSGANVLTF. As DNA, the CDR3 is TGTGCCAGCAGCAAGCGCCGACGGGAACACTCTGGGGCCAACGTCCTGACTTTC.

This clone appeared once. This chain uses TRBV6-5 with TRBJ2-1, with D possibly being TRBD2 (6 bases). The CDR3 is 15 amino acids. Per germline, CDR1 MNHEY and CDR2 SVGAGI. V shed 4 bases and J shed 5 bases, with 15 bases lying between them. The CDR3 sequence is CASSSRLVGNNEQFF. The DNA of the CDR3 is TGTGCCAGCAGTTCCCGACTAGTAGGTAACAATGAGCAGTTCTTC.

This chain joins TRBV5-6 and TRBJ2-5, with 7 positions matching TRBD2. The germline CDR1 and CDR2 sequences are SGHDT and YYEEEE. The CDR3 length is 15 residues. Unmatched junction bases numbered 7, after V lost 2 bases and J lost 3 bases. The CDR3 is CASSFRGGSEETQYF. In nucleotides, the CDR3 is TGTGCCAGCAGCTTTCGGGGCGGGAGTGAAGAGACCCAGTACTTC.

The rearrangement uses TRBV5-8 and TRBJ2-2, with 12 bases that match TRBD1. The CDR3 covers 19 residues. Germline V gene sequence: CDR1 SGHTS, CDR2 YDEGEE. V shed 2 bases and J 0 bases; nucleotides not matched to a gene: 8. As DNA, the CDR3 is TGTGCCAGCAGCTTCCCCGGGACAGGGGGCGGACCGAACACCGGGGAGCTGTTTTTT. Amino acids: CASSFPGTGGGPNTGELFF.

This clone was seen a few times. The V gene is TRBV10-3, the J gene TRBJ2-3; 8 nucleotides line up with TRBD1. Germline V gene data show CDR1 as ENHRY and CDR2 as SYGVKD. The CDR3 extends over 15 amino acids. The junction had 7 bases not matched to a gene; V was cut back by 7 bases and J by 1 base. This chain's CDR3 is CAIKVGQGGTDTQYF. In nucleotides, the CDR3 is TGTGCCATCAAAGTCGGACAGGGCGGCACAGATACGCAGTATTTT.

The chain couples TRBV2 to TRBJ2-3; D is possibly TRBD2 (5 bases). Trimming pared 6 bases from V and 4 bases from J, leaving 11 bases between. The germline V gene has CDR1 SNHLY and CDR2 FYNNEI. The CDR3 loop spans 13 amino acids. CDR3 nucleotide sequence: TGTGCCAGCAGCCGGGATTTCGCAGATACGCAGTATTTT. Protein product: CASSRDFADTQYF.

The CDR3: CASSFGLAGGEQYF. CDR3 in DNA: TGTGCCAGCAGCTTCGGACTAGCGGGAGGTGAGCAGTACTTC. The rearrangement uses TRBV7-9 and TRBJ2-7; 14 bases align to TRBD2. This CDR3 region has 14 residues. Trimming took 3 bases from V and 7 from J; bases not matched to a gene: 2. Germline V gives CDR1 SEHNR, CDR2 FQNEAQ (reference sequence).

The J gene is TRBJ2-7, the V gene TRBV7-9; no reliable D call. The ends were cut back, 4 bases at V and 5 bases at J, with 12 bases in the middle. CDR3 length: 13 amino acids. Germline lookup yields CDR1 SEHNR and CDR2 FQNEAQ (reference sequence). CDR3 amino acids: CASSSQLSHEQYF. The CDR3 DNA sequence: TGTGCCAGCAGCTCCCAACTAAGTCACGAGCAGTACTTC.

CDR3 nucleotides: TGTGCCAGCAGTGATGGGGGAGGGCAGGTGAGGGGCTACACCTTC. Its protein is CASSDGGGQVRGYTF. The gene calls are TRBV6-1 and TRBJ1-2; D may be TRBD1 (5 bases). V lost 3 bases, J lost 8 bases, and 19 bases lay in between. CDR1 and CDR2 from the germline V gene are MNHNS and SASEGT. This CDR3 comprises 15 residues.

This clone was found a few times. In nucleotides, the CDR3 is TGTGCCAGCAGACCCGACAGGGATGGGAGCTCCTACGAGCAGTACTTC. This sequence encodes CASRPDRDGSSYEQYF. The rearrangement uses TRBV27 and TRBJ2-7; 7 bases are a match to TRBD1. This CDR3 has 16 amino acids. In germline, CDR1 is MNHEY, CDR2 SMNVEV (reference sequence). Trimming removed 6 bases from V and 0 bases from J; junction bases left unmatched: 11.

This rearrangement joins TRBV7-8 to TRBJ2-7; 14 bases fit TRBD2. In germline, CDR1 is SGHVS, CDR2 FQNEAQ. V trimming: 5 bases; J trimming: 4 bases; junction bases outside the gene matches: 16. The CDR3 runs to 19 residues. The CDR3 coding sequence is TGTGCCAGCAGCCCACCGGGACTAGCGGGAGTAGCGGCGGCTTACGAGCAGTACTTC. Its translation is CASSPPGLAGVAAAYEQYF.

The chain couples TRBV4-3 to TRBJ2-2; D remains unclear. This CDR3 has 14 residues. Germline V CDR1 and CDR2: LGHNA, YSLEER. V was clipped by 0 bases and J by 7 bases, with 9 bases between them. The CDR3 region has the DNA TGCGCCAGCAGCCAAGAACCCAAGCACGGGGAGCTGTTTTTT. It encodes CASSQEPKHGELFF.

This clone turned up a few times. The V and J genes are TRBV27 and TRBJ2-1; 9 bases agree with TRBD2. V lost 5 bases, J lost 6 bases, and 8 bases stayed unmatched. Germline-derived CDR1 and CDR2 are MNHEY and SMNVEV (reference sequence). CDR3 length: 15 amino acids. The DNA of the CDR3 is TGTGCCAGCAGTCCCGGGACTAGCCTTTTCAATGAGCAGTTCTTC. This encodes CASSPGTSLFNEQFF.

The chain recombines TRBV10-3 with TRBJ1-1; perhaps TRBD1 as D (6 bases). CDR1 and CDR2 from the germline V gene are ENHRY and SYGVKD. Deletions cut 6 bases from V and 1 base from J, with 9 bases between. This CDR3 is 13 amino acids long. The CDR3 DNA sequence: TGTGCCATCAGCCGACAGGAGAACACTGAAGCTTTCTTT. Amino acids: CAISRQENTEAFF.

This clone was seen just once. The rearrangement joins TRBV11-2 to TRBJ2-7; 13 nucleotides line up with TRBD2. The trim removed 4 bases at V and 5 bases at J, leaving 5 bases unmatched. Germline CDR1 SGHAT, CDR2 FQNNGV. The CDR3 is 15 amino acids. As DNA, the CDR3 is TGTGCCAGCAGCTCAGGACTAGCGGGAGTACACGAGCAGTACTTC. Translation gives CASSSGLAGVHEQYF.

The chain is built from TRBV28 and TRBJ2-2, with no clear D. The CDR3 totals 13 residues. The ends were cut back, 7 bases at V and 6 bases at J, with 12 bases in the middle. The germline CDR1 and CDR2 sequences are MDHEN and SYDVKM. The CDR3 is CASNRLSPGELFF. DNA of the CDR3: TGTGCCAGCAATCGGTTGAGTCCCGGGGAGCTGTTTTTT.

The V gene is TRBV5-4, the J gene TRBJ2-3; the D is unclear. Trimming cost V 0 bases and J 0 bases, with 8 bases left between them. There are 15 residues in the CDR3. Germline loops: CDR1 SGHNT, CDR2 YYREEE (reference sequence). The CDR3 nucleotides read TGTGCCAGCAGCTTGGACTCCTCTAGCACAGATACGCAGTATTTT. This translates into CASSLDSSSTDTQYF.

This clone came up once. The chain joins TRBV5-1 to TRBJ2-3; 12 bases fit TRBD2. Germline CDR1 reads SGHRS; CDR2 reads YFSETQ. V lost 4 bases to trimming and J lost 4 bases; unmatched junction nucleotides: 7. This CDR3 has 16 amino acids. The CDR3 DNA reads as TGCGCCAGCAGCACGGCGAGACTAGCGGGAGCAGATACGCAGTATTTT. As protein: CASSTARLAGADTQYF.